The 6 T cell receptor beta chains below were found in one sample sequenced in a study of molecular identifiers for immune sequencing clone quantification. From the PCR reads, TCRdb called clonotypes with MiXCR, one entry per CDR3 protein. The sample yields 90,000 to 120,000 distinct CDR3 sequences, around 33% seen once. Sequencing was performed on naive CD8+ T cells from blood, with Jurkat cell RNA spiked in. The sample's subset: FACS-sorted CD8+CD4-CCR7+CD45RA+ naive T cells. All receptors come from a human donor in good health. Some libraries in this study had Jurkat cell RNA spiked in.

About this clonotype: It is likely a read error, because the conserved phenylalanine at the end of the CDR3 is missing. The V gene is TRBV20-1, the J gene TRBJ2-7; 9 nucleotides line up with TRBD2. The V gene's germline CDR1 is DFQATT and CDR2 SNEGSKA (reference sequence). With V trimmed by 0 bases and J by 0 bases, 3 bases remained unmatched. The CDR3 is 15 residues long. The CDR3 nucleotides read TGCAGTGCTAGAGAAATAGCGGGGGACTCCTACGAGCAGTACATC. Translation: CSAREIAGDSYEQYI.

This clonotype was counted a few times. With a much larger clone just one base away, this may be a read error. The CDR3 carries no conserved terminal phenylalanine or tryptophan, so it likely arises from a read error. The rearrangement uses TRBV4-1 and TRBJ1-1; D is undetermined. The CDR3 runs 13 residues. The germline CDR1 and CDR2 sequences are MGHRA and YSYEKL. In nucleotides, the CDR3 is TGCGCCAGCAGCCAAGTGTACAGCCCTGATGCTTTCATT. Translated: CASSQVYSPDAFI.

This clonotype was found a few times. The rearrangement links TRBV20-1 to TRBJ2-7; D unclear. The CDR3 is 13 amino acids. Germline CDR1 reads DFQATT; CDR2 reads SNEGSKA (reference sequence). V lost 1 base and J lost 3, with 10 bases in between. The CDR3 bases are TGCAGTGCTAGAGGGGCCCTTGACTACGAGCAGTACTTC. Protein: CSARGALDYEQYF.

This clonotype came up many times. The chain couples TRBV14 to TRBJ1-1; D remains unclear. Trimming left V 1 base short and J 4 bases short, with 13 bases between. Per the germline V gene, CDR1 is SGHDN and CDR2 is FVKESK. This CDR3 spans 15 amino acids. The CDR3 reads CASSQGPLGITEAFF. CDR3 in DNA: TGTGCCAGCAGCCAAGGGCCGCTGGGTATCACTGAAGCTTTCTTT.

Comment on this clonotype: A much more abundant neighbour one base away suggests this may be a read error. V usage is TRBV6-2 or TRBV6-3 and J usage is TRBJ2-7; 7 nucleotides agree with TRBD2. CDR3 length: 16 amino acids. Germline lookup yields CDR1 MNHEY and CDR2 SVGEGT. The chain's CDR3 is CASSYSKHLRENELYF. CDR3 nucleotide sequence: TGTGCCAGCAGTTACTCGAAGCATTTGCGGGAGAACGAGCTGTACTTC.

CDR3 amino acids: CASSFGGNTQPQHF. The CDR3 DNA reads as TGTGCCAGCAGCTTCGGGGGCAATACCCAGCCCCAGCATTTT. This chain uses TRBV7-9 with TRBJ1-5; a possible D gene is TRBD1 (6 bases). This CDR3 is 14 amino acids long. Germline lookup yields CDR1 SEHNR and CDR2 FQNEAQ (reference sequence). Trimming took 3 bases from V and 7 from J, leaving 13 bases between them.